This TCR beta chain is from a study of vaccination and CD4 T cells after COVID-19. Study-wide background: Post-vaccine sample collection happened at a median of around 77 days after dose two, ranging 14 to 241. Control cultures were supplied with a CEFX pool, an HIV-1 Nef pool, or no peptide at all.

V shed 6 bases, J shed 6 bases, and the junction held 11 bases outside the gene matches. The length of the CDR3 is 15 residues. CDR1 is MNHNS, CDR2 SASEGT, per germline. Details on this clonotype: Antigen unknown.

General study results and limits: In convalescent patients, 304 of 307 vaccine-specific clones were mono-reactive for SARS-CoV-2 spike.

With the Oncomine TCR Beta short-read assay, DNA from cultured CD4+ T cells was sequenced. TCRdb passed the PCR reads through MiXCR, listing each CDR3 protein once. The sample includes about 20,000 distinct CDR3 sequences, roughly three fifths seen only once; the top ten take around 10%. The treatment was: approximately 9-day PBMC culture with coronavirus spike peptide pools or control peptides (ViraFEST assay). Using peptide pools, antigen-specific T cells were expanded in ViraFEST before TCRs were sequenced. The TCR originated in a human donor who had recovered from COVID-19. V gene TRBV6-1 combines with J gene TRBJ1-5, with 7 nucleotides matching TRBD1. The sequences come from CD4+ T cells from blood, cultured in vitro, collected after SARS-CoV-2 vaccination. For the CDR3, the DNA is TGTGCCAGCAGCTCGGAGGGGGCGATCGGTCAGCCCCAGCATTTT. It specifies CASSSEGAIGQPQHF.